Reported below is one T cell receptor beta chain. The data belong to a study of blood T cell repertoires in COVID-19. Per the original methods: Reference gene primer amplification yielded estimated nucleated cell counts. Repertoires were generated with immunoSEQ multiplex PCR, while TCRdb's copy carries only in-frame clones and drops some. D and trimming come from the DNA, and the V and J calls and clone size come from that table. The table includes some 29,000 clones, nearly 80% detected once. The receptor's source is a woman in her 70s with acute or convalescent COVID-19. The specimen was peripheral blood.

Here the CDR3 reads CASSQVVASGGSTDTQYF. The CDR3 DNA reads TGTGCCAGCAGCCAAGTAGTGGCTAGCGGGGGCTCCACAGATACGCAGTATTTT. The chain has TRBV9 and TRBJ2-3, with 10 positions matching TRBD2. The CDR3 consists of 18 residues. Germline V gene data show CDR1 as SGDLS and CDR2 as YYNGEE. The J segment lost 2 bases and the V segment lost 4 bases, leaving 13 bases of the junction unmatched. The full variable domain, in which reference TRBV9 and TRBJ2-3 provide the parts outside the CDR3, is DSGVTQTPKHLITATGQRVTLRCSPRSGDLSVYWYQQSLDQGLQFLIQYYNGEERAKGNILERFSAQQFPDLHSELNLSSLELGDSALYFCASSQVVASGGSTDTQYFGPGTRLTVL.